This section outlines one T cell receptor beta chain sequence together with its context. Antigen: not known. TCRdb's table, derived via immunoSEQ multiplex PCR, lists solely in-frame clones and lacks some. The data contain about 520,000 clones, roughly 95% of them singletons. This sample stems from a study of shared clonotypes between healthy human individuals. Trimming removed 2 bases from V and 8 bases from J, with 13 bases in between. The CDR3 is made up of 14 amino acids. The germline V gene encodes CDR1 SEHNR and CDR2 FQNEAQ (reference sequence). Points from the study as a whole: There were few donors, and this limited the genetic and exposure-history diversity represented. The study found lower generation probabilities in non-shared clonotypes than in those shared by all four donors. Larger estimated richness was generally recorded for naive subsets relative to memory subsets.

The TCR was taken from a woman aged 25-40 years in good health. This chain links TRBV7-9 with TRBJ2-1; D is unclear. Sequencing was carried out using naive CD4+ T cells sorted from blood. As to subset: CD45RA+ positively selected. CDR3 in DNA: TGTGCCAGCAGCTTACTCAAGCTCCTAGATGAGCAGTTCTTC. It yields the protein CASSLLKLLDEQFF.